The 18 T cell receptor beta chains below all came from one sample that was sequenced in a study of metastatic and nonmetastatic thyroid tumors (TCRdb year 2020). No patient had received any treatment before thyroid surgery. Preparation of the library involved PCR. Sequencing took place on an Illumina HiSeq 4000. The public reads were reprocessed in TCRdb via fastp at Q25 and MiXCR, keeping in-frame beta chains. The sample includes some 15,000 clones, with around 33% observed a single time. Jointly, the top ten make up around 13% of the sample. Sequencing used tumor tissue. Receptors were obtained from a male donor with papillary thyroid cancer or a benign thyroid nodule (not recorded which). Some clones in this sample may be carry-over from other donors' samples.

To note about this clone: Sequence at one end of the junction differs from germline and may be a read error. This sequence joins TRBV11-1 and TRBJ1-2, with 9 bases aligning to TRBD1. CDR3 length: 16 residues. The germline CDR1 and CDR2 sequences are SGHAT and FQDESV (reference sequence). The CDR3: CARSLAATGGRSGYTF. CDR3 bases: TGTGCCCGCAGCTTAGCAGCCACAGGGGGCCGGAGCGGCTACACCTTC.

This chain connects TRBV28 to TRBJ2-2; the D gene could be TRBD1 or TRBD2 (5 bases each). The CDR3 has 13 residues. Germline V gene lookup returns CDR1 MDHEN and CDR2 SYDVKM. Trimming stripped 7 bases from V and 6 bases from J, with 12 bases between. The CDR3 sequence is CASTLLGAGELFF. CDR3 DNA: TGTGCCAGCACCCTTTTGGGGGCCGGGGAGCTGTTTTTT.

This clone is medium-sized by share. The V and J genes are TRBV6-1 and TRBJ1-5; TRBD1 aligns across 7 bases. This CDR3 is built from 17 residues. V lost 3 bases to trimming and J lost 9 bases; unmatched junction nucleotides: 17. Germline loops: CDR1 MNHNS, CDR2 SASEGT. The CDR3 bases are TGTGCCAGCAGTGACTCGCATAATCCCGTGGACAGGTTGCCCCAGCATTTT. Its translation is CASSDSHNPVDRLPQHF.

This chain uses TRBV6-1 with TRBJ1-3, with D possibly TRBD1 on 6 matching bases. CDR1 and CDR2 (germline): MNHNS, SASEGT. This CDR3 has 16 residues. The V and J ends lost 6 bases and 0 bases respectively, with 15 bases between them. CDR3 bases: TGTGCCAGCAGAATGCCGGGACATGACTCTGGAAACACCATATATTTT. Translating gives CASRMPGHDSGNTIYF.

This clone was counted a few times. The rearrangement uses TRBV12-3 or TRBV12-4 and TRBJ2-1; either TRBD1 or TRBD2 may fit D (6 bases each). This CDR3 has 16 amino acids. Trimming left V 2 bases short and J 3 bases short, with 14 bases between. DNA for the CDR3: TGTGCCAGCAGTTTAATTAGGGGGGACCTCTACAATGAGCAGTTCTTC. This sequence encodes CASSLIRGDLYNEQFF.

The genes are TRBV5-6 and TRBJ1-1; 10 nucleotides match TRBD1. This CDR3 is 14 amino acids long. V dropped 4 bases and J dropped 4; count of bases not matched to a gene: 4. Germline CDR1 is SGHDT and CDR2 is YYEEEE. The CDR3 sequence is CASSAGQGITEAFF. In nucleotides, the CDR3 is TGTGCCAGCAGCGCGGGACAGGGGATCACTGAAGCTTTCTTT.

This chain uses TRBV3-1 with TRBJ1-4; tentatively, D is TRBD1 (5 bases). The V gene's germline CDR1 is LGHDT and CDR2 YNNKEL (reference sequence). The CDR3 sequence is 13 residues long. In DNA, the CDR3 is TGTTGCAGCAGCCAACGGGGGTTTGAAAAACTGTTTTTT. Amino acid sequence: CCSSQRGFEKLFF.

This chain uses TRBV6-1 with TRBJ2-1, with TRBD1 matching over 7 bases. V lost 8 bases and J lost 6; bases outside the gene matches: 10. The CDR3 spans 14 residues. Germline V CDR1 and CDR2: MNHNS, SASEGT. CDR3 protein: CASLTGQIGNEQFF. CDR3 in DNA: TGTGCCAGCCTGACGGGACAGATAGGCAATGAGCAGTTCTTC.

In this sample, this clone turned up a few times. The V gene is TRBV6-1, the J gene TRBJ2-3, with D perhaps assigned TRBD1 or TRBD2 (5 bases each). The germline V and J ends were trimmed by 6 bases and 0 bases, with 19 bases remaining between them. Germline-derived CDR1 and CDR2 are MNHNS and SASEGT. This CDR3 region has 17 residues. The CDR3 reads CASRIAIGAASTDTQYF. The DNA of the CDR3 is TGTGCCAGCAGGATAGCGATCGGGGCAGCAAGCACAGATACGCAGTATTTT.

This chain links TRBV7-2 with TRBJ2-7; 11 nucleotides align to TRBD2. The length of the CDR3 is 15 residues. V trimming: 5 bases; J trimming: 1 base; junction bases outside the gene matches: 4. Germline V lookup: CDR1 SGHTA, CDR2 FQGNSA. This CDR3 is CASSHGTSGSYEQYF. The CDR3 nucleotides read TGTGCCAGCAGCCACGGGACTAGCGGATCCTACGAGCAGTACTTC.

This clone appeared many times. The chain carries TRBV6-1 and TRBJ2-1, with a possible D match to TRBD2 (6 bases). Deletions cut 11 bases from V and 2 bases from J, with 13 bases between. The V gene's germline CDR1 is MNHNS and CDR2 SASEGT. The CDR3 extends over 13 amino acids. The CDR3 DNA reads TGTGCCGCGGGGAAGGAGGCCTACAATGAGCAGTTCTTC. Translation: CAAGKEAYNEQFF.

This clone is categorized as medium-sized. The gene calls are TRBV24-1 and TRBJ1-1, with 7 bases matching TRBD1. This CDR3 comprises 16 residues. Germline V gene data show CDR1 as KGHDR and CDR2 as SFDVKD. V lost 0 bases and J lost 1; bases outside the gene matches: 4. CDR3: CATSDLPRQGNTEAFF. In DNA, the CDR3 is TGTGCCACCAGTGATTTGCCGAGACAGGGGAACACTGAAGCTTTCTTT.

The sample holds many counts of this clone. It may be a read error: a sequence one base away is much more abundant. The identical CDR3 is also encoded by other nucleotide sequences in the sample. This sequence joins TRBV3-1 and TRBJ2-7; D is possibly TRBD1 (6 bases). The length of the CDR3 is 18 residues. Germline loops: CDR1 LGHDT, CDR2 YNNKEL (reference sequence). Between the trimmed V and J ends, which lost 0 bases and 0 bases, there was a span of 18 bases. CDR3 coding DNA: TGTGCCAGCAGCCAAGATCCGTCGACAGGCCCGATCTCCTACGAGCAGTACTTC. Translating it yields CASSQDPSTGPISYEQYF.

The V gene is TRBV20-1, the J gene TRBJ1-4; D gene uncertain. The CDR3 totals 12 residues. Germline V gene data show CDR1 as DFQATT and CDR2 as SNEGSKA (reference sequence). Trimming removed 6 bases from V and 6 bases from J, with 11 bases in between. The CDR3 DNA reads TGCAGTGCGGTTTGGCAATATGAAAAACTGTTTTTT. Its protein is CSAVWQYEKLFF.

This clone was seen ten or more times. The chain combines TRBV20-1 with TRBJ2-5; the D call may be TRBD1 or TRBD2 (5 bases each). In germline, CDR1 is DFQATT, CDR2 SNEGSKA (reference sequence). V gave up 0 bases and J gave up 5 bases, with 19 bases separating them. The CDR3 runs to 16 residues. The CDR3 sequence is CSARDGSSGRRETQYF. The DNA of the CDR3 is TGCAGTGCTAGAGATGGGTCTTCGGGGCGCCGGGAGACCCAGTACTTC.

In its sample, this clone ranks as medium-sized (0.01 to 0.1%). V gene TRBV29-1 combines with J gene TRBJ1-2; a weak D match, TRBD1 (5 bases). Between the trimmed V and J ends, which lost 5 bases and 2 bases, there was a span of 18 bases. Germline V lookup: CDR1 SQVTM, CDR2 ANQGSEA. This CDR3 is 15 amino acids long. CDR3 nucleotides: TGCAGCGTTTCTCCCGGGGGGGTCTTAAACTATGGCTACACCTTC. This encodes CSVSPGGVLNYGYTF.

As concerns this clone: Because it lacks the conserved phenylalanine or tryptophan at the end, this CDR3 is likely a read error. This chain joins TRBV30 and TRBJ2-2; either TRBD1 or TRBD2 may fit D (5 bases each). V gave up 8 bases and J gave up 1 base, with 8 bases separating them. Germline CDR1 reads GTSNPN; CDR2 reads SVGIG (reference sequence). This CDR3 spans 12 amino acids. The CDR3 region has the DNA TGTGCCCGGGACCAGAACACCGGGGAGCTGTTTGTT. Amino acids: CARDQNTGELFV.

This clone was seen repeatedly, ten times or more. This chain connects TRBV10-3 to TRBJ1-2, with D hard to call. The germline CDR1 and CDR2 sequences are ENHRY and SYGVKD. The CDR3 covers 12 residues. V lost 0 bases, J lost 8 bases, and 7 bases lay in between. Here the CDR3 reads CAISESQVGYTF. The CDR3 nucleotides are TGTGCCATCAGTGAGTCCCAGGTCGGCTACACCTTC.